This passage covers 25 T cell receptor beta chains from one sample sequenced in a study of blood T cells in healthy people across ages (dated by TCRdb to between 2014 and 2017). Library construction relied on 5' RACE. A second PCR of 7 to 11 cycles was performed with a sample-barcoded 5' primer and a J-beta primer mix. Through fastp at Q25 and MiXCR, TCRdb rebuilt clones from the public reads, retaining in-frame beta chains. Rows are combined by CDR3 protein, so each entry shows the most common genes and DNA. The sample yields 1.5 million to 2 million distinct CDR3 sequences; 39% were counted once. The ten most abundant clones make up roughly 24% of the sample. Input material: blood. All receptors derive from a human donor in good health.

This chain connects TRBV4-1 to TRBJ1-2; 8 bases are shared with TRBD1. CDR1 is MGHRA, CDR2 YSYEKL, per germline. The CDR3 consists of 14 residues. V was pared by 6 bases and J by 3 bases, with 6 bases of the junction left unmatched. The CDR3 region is CASSMDRDYYGYTF. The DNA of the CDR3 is TGCGCCAGCAGTATGGACAGGGATTACTATGGCTACACCTTC.

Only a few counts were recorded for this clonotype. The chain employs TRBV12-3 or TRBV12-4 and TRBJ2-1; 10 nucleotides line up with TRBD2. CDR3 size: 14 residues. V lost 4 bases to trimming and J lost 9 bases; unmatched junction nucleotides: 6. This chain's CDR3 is CASSSSGGVTEQFF. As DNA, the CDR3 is TGTGCCAGCAGTTCGAGCGGGGGGGTTACTGAGCAGTTCTTC.

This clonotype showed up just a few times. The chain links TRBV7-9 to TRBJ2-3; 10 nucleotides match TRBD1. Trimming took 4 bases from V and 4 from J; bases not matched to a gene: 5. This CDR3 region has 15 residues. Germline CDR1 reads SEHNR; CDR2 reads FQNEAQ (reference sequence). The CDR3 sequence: CASSWGQGNSDTQYF. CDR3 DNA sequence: TGTGCCAGCAGCTGGGGACAGGGGAACTCAGATACGCAGTATTTT. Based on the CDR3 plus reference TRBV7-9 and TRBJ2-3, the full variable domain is DTGVSQNPRHKITKRGQNVTFRCDPISEHNRLYWYRQTLGQGPEFLTYFQNEAQLEKSRLLSDRFSAERPKGSFSTLEIQRTEQGDSAMYLCASSWGQGNSDTQYFGPGTRLTVL.

The DNA of the CDR3 is TGTGCCAGCAGTTACTCCCGGGGGGCCTTGGAGACCCAGTACTTC. Protein sequence: CASSYSRGALETQYF. The J gene is TRBJ2-7, the V gene TRBV6-2 or TRBV6-3, with D tentatively TRBD2 (7 bases). The assigned J gene may be wrong: the sequence end matches TRBJ2-5 better. The CDR3 is made up of 15 amino acids. Germline V gene data show CDR1 as MNHEY and CDR2 as SVGEGT.

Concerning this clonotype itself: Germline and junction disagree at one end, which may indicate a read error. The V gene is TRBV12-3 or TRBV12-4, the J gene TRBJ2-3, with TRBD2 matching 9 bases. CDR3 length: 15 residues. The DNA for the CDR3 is TGTGCCAGCAGGCTACCGGGACTAGCAACAGATGCGCAGTATTTT. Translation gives CASRLPGLATDAQYF.

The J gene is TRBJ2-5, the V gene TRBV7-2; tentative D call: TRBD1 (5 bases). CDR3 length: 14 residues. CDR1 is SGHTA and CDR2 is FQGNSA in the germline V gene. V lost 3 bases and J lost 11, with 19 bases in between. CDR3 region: CASSLTVPTVGQYF. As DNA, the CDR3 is TGTGCCAGCAGCTTGACAGTTCCTACAGTGGGGCAGTACTTC.

The CDR3 region has the DNA TGTGCCAGCAGGCAAACCCTCCCTGGTGTCGATCGTAAAACCTCGGGTGCCAACGTCCTGACTTTC. Protein: CASRQTLPGVDRKTSGANVLTF. The chain has TRBV7-6 and TRBJ2-6; D is undetermined. Trimming shortened V by 6 bases and J by 7 bases, and 37 bases separated the two germline ends. The CDR3 totals 22 residues. The germline CDR1 and CDR2 sequences are SGHVS and FNYEAQ.

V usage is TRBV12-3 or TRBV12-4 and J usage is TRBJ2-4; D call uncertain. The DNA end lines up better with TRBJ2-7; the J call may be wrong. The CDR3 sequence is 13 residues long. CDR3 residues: CASRLDGANEQYF. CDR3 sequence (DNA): TGTGCCAGCAGATTGGACGGTGCAAACGAGCAGTACTTC.

DNA for the CDR3: TGCGCCAGCAGCTTGGCCCCACAGGGAGACACTGAAGCTTTCTTT. Translation gives CASSLAPQGDTEAFF. The rearrangement joins TRBV5-1 to TRBJ1-1, with TRBD1 as a possible D gene (6 bases). The germline gives CDR1 SGHRS, CDR2 YFSETQ. V was clipped by 0 bases and J by 3 bases, with 12 bases between them. The CDR3 extends over 15 amino acids.

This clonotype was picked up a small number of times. CDR3 loop: CASSQEAVYNEQFF. The CDR3 nucleotides are TGTGCCAGCAGCCAAGAAGCAGTTTACAATGAGCAGTTCTTC. This chain connects TRBV4-2 to TRBJ2-1; D is unclear. Germline-derived CDR1 and CDR2 are LGHNA and YNFKEQ. The CDR3 covers 14 residues. Trimming took off 0 bases at V and 4 bases at J, with 7 bases between the two ends.

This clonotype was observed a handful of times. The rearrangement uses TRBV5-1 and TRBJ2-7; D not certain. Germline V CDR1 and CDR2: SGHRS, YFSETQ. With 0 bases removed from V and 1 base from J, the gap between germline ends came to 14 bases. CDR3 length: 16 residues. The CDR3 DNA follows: TGCGCCAGCAGCTTGGCGGTGGGTGAGAGATCCTACGAGCAGTACTTC. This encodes CASSLAVGERSYEQYF. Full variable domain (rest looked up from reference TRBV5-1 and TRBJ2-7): KAGVTQTPRYLIKTRGQQVTLSCSPISGHRSVSWYQQTPGQGLQFLFEYFSETQRNKGNFPGRFSGRQFSNSRSEMNVSTLELGDSALYLCASSLAVGERSYEQYFGPGTRLTVT.

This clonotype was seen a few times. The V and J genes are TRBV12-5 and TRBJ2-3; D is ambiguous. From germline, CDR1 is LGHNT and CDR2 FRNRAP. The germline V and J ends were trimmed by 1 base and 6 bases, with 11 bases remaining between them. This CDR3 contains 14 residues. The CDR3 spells CASGLEFREDTQYF. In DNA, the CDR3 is TGTGCTAGTGGTTTGGAGTTTCGAGAGGATACGCAGTATTTT.

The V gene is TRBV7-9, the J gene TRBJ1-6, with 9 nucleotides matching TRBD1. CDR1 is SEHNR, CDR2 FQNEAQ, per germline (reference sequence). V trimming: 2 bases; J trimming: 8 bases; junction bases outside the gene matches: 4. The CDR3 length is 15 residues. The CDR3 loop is CASSLQGTGHSPLHF. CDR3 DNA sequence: TGTGCCAGCAGCTTACAAGGGACAGGGCATTCACCCCTCCACTTT.

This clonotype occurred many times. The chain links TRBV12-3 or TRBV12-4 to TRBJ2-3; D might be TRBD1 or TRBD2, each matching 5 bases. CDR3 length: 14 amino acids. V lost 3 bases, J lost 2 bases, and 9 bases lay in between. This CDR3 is CASSFGGNTDTQYF. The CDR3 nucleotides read TGTGCCAGCAGTTTTGGGGGAAACACAGATACGCAGTATTTT.

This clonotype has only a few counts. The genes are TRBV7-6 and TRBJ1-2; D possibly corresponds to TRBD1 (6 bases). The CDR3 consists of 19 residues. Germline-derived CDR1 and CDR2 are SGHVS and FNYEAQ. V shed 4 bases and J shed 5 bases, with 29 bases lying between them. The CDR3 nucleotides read TGTGCCAGCAGCTCCCGTTCCAGGGGAGGAGGGTCGGTCGGGTATGGCTACACCTTC. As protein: CASSSRSRGGGSVGYGYTF.

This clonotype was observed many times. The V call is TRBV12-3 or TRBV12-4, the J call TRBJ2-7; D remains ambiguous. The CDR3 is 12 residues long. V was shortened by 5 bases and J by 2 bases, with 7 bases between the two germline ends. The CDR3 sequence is CASSGQAYEQYF. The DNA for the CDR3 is TGTGCCAGCAGTGGGCAGGCCTACGAGCAGTACTTC.

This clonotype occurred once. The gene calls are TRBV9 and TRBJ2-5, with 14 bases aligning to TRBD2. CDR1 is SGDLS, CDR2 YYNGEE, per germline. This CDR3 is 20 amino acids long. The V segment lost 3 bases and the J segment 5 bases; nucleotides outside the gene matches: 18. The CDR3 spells CASSAPSGTSGGSFSETQYF. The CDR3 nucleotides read TGTGCCAGCAGCGCCCCCTCGGGGACTAGCGGGGGAAGTTTCTCGGAGACCCAGTACTTC.

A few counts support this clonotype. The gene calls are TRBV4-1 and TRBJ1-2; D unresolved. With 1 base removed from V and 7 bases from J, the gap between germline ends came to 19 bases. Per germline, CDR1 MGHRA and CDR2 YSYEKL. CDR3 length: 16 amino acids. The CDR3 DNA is TGCGCCAGCAGCCAAGGGCAGGCCCTTACCCTTAGTGGCTACACCTTC. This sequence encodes CASSQGQALTLSGYTF.

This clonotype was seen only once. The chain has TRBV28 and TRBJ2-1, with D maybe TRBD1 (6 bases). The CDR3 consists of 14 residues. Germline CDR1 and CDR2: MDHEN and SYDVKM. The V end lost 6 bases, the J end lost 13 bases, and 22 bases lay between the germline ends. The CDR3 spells CASRPTGVQETQFF. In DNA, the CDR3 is TGTGCCAGCAGGCCGACAGGAGTCCAAGAGACCCAGTTCTTC.

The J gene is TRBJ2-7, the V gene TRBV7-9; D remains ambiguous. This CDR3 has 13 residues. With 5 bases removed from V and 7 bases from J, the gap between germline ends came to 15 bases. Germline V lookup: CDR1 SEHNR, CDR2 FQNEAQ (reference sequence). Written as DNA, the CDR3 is TGTGCCAGCAGCGCGAAAGGAGCTGGTGAGCAGTACTTC. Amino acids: CASSAKGAGEQYF.

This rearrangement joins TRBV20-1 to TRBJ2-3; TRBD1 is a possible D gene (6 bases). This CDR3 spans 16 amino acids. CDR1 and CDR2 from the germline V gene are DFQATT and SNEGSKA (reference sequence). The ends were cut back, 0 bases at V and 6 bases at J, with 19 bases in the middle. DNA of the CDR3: TGCAGTGCTAGAGATTTAACAGGGATGAGGCCGGATACGCAGTATTTT. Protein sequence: CSARDLTGMRPDTQYF.

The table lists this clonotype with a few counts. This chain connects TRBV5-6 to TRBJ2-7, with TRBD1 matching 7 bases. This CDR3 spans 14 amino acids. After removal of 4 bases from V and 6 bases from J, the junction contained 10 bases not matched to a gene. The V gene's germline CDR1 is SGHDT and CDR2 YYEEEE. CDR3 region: CASSLRDRRVEQYF. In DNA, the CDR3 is TGTGCCAGCAGCCTCCGGGACAGACGCGTCGAGCAGTACTTC.

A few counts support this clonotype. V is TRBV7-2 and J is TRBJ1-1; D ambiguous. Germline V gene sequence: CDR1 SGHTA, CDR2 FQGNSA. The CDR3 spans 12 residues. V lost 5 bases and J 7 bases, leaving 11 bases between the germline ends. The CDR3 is CASSPWGDEAFF. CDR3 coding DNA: TGTGCCAGCAGCCCGTGGGGAGATGAAGCTTTCTTT.

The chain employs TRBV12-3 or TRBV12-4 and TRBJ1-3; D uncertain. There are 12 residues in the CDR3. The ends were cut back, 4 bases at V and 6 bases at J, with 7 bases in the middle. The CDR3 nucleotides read TGTGCCAGCAGTTCAGGACCAAACACCATATATTTT. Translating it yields CASSSGPNTIYF.

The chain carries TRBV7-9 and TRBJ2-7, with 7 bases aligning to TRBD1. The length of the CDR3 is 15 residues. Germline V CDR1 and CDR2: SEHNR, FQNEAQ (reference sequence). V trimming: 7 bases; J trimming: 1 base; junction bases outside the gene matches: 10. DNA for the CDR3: TGTGCCAGCACCACCGGGGACAGTGGTTCCTACGAGCAGTACTTC. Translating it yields CASTTGDSGSYEQYF.